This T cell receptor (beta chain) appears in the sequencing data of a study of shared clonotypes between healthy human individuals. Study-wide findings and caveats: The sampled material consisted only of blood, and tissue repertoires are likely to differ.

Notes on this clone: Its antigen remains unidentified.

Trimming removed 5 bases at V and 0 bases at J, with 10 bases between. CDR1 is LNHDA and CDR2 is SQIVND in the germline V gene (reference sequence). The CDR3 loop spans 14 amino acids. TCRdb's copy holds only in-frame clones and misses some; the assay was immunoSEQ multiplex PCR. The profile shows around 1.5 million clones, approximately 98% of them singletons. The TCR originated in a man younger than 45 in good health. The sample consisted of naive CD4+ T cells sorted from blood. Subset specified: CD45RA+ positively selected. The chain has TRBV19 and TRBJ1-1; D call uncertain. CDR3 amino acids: CASSPRLMNTEAFF. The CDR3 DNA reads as TGTGCCAGTAGTCCCAGGCTTATGAACACTGAAGCTTTCTTT.